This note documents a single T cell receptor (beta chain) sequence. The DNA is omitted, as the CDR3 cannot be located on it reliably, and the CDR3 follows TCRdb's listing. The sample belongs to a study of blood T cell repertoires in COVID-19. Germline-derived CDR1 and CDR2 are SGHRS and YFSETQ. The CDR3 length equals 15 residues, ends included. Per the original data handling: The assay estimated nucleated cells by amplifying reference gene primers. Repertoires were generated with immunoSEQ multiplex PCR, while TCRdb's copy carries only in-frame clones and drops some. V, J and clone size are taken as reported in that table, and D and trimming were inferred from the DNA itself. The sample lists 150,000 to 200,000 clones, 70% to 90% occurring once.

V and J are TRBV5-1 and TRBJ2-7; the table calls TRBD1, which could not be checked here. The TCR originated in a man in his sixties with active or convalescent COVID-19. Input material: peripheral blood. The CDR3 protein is CASSFGPGGNYEQYF.